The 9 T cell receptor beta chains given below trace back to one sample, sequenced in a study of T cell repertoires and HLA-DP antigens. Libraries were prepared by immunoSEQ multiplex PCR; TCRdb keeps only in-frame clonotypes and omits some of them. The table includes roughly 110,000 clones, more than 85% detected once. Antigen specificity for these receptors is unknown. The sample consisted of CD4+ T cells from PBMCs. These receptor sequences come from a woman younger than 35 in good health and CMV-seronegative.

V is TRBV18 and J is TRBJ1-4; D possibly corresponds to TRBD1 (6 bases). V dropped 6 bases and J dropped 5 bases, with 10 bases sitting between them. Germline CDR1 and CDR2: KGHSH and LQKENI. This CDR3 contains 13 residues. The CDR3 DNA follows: TGTGCCAGCTCCAGGGGCGGAAATGAAAAACTGTTTTTT. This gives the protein CASSRGGNEKLFF.

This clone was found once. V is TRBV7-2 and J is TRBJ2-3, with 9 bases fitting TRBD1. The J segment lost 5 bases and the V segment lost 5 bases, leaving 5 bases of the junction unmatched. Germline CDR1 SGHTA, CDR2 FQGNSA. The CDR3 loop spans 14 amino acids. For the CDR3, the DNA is TGTGCCAGCAGCAGGGACAGGGTCGTAGATACGCAGTATTTT. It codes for CASSRDRVVDTQYF.

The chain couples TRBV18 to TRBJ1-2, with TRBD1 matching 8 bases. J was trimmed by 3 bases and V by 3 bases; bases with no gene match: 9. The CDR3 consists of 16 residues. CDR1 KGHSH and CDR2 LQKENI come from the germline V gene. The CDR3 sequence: CASSPPGQGSHYGYTF. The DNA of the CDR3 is TGTGCCAGCTCACCCCCCGGACAGGGATCCCACTATGGCTACACCTTC.

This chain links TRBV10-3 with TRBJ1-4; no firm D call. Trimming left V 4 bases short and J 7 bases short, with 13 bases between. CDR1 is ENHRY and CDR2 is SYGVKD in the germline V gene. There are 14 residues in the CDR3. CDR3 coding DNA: TGTGCCATCAGTGGGCGGCCGGATGGTGAAAAACTGTTTTTT. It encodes CAISGRPDGEKLFF.

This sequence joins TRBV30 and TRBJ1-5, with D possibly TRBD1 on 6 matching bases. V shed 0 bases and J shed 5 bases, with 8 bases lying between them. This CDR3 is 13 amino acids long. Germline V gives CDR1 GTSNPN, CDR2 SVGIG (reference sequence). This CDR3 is CAWSVQGHQPQHF. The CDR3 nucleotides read TGTGCCTGGAGTGTACAGGGACATCAGCCCCAGCATTTT.

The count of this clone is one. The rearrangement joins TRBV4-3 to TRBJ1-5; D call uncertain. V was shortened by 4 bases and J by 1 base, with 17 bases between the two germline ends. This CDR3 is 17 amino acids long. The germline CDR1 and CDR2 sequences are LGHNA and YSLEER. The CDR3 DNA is TGCGCCAGCAGCCCCAACGTCTTGGGTGGCAGCAATCAGCCCCAGCATTTT. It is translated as CASSPNVLGGSNQPQHF.

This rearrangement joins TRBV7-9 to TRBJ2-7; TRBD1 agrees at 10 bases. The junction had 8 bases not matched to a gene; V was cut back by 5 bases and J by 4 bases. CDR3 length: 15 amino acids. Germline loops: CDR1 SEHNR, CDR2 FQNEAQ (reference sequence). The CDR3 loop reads CASSRSRDRGYEQYF. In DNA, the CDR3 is TGTGCCAGCAGCCGCAGCCGGGACAGGGGTTACGAGCAGTACTTC.

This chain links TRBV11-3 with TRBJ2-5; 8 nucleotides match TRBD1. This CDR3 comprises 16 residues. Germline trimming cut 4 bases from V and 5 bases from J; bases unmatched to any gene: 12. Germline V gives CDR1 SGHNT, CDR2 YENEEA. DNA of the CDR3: TGTGCCAGCAGCTGGGGGACAGGAGCATGGGTGGAGACCCAGTACTTC. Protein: CASSWGTGAWVETQYF.

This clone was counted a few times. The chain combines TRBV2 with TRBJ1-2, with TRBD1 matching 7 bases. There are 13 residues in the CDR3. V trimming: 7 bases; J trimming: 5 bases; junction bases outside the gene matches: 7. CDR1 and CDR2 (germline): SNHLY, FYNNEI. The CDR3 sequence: CASKAGQKYGYTF. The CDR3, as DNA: TGTGCCAGCAAAGCGGGACAGAAGTATGGCTACACCTTC.